The 17 T cell receptor beta chains given below trace back to one sample, sequenced in a study of CD8 T cells in Susac syndrome. Reverse transcription of about 0.5 to 1 ug RNA used random hexamers. TCRdb itself ran the immunoSEQ multiplex PCR reads through MiXCR, one entry per CDR3 protein. Here the sample spans more than 95,000 distinct CDR3 sequences, around 94% being singletons. The sample taken for sequencing was CD4+ T cells from PBMCs. The receptors originated from a human donor in good health.

This clonotype was counted a few times. The CDR3 loop reads CASSLGRAQETQYF. The CDR3 coding sequence is TGTGCCAGCAGTCTTGGCAGGGCCCAAGAGACCCAGTACTTC. The V gene is TRBV7-2, the J gene TRBJ2-5; D may be TRBD1 (5 bases). CDR3 length equals 14 residues. Germline V CDR1 and CDR2: SGHTA, FQGNSA. Trimming took 6 bases from V and 1 from J, leaving 12 bases between them.

The gene calls are TRBV15 and TRBJ1-2; D is undetermined. Deletions cut 1 base from V and 0 bases from J, with 12 bases between. The CDR3 covers 16 residues. Per the germline V gene, CDR1 is LNHNV and CDR2 is YYDKDF (reference sequence). CDR3 nucleotides: TGTGCCACCAGCAGAGGGGGAGAGGAATCTAACTATGGCTACACCTTC. Protein: CATSRGGEESNYGYTF. Filled out from reference TRBV15 and TRBJ1-2, the complete variable domain reads DAMVIQNPRYQVTQFGKPVTLSCSQTLNHNVMYWYQQKSSQAPKLLFHYYDKDFNNEADTPDNFQSRRPNTSFCFLDIRSPGLGDTAMYLCATSRGGEESNYGYTFGSGTRLTVV.

The genes are TRBV12-3 or TRBV12-4 and TRBJ2-3; D possibly uses TRBD1 or TRBD2 (5 bases each). This CDR3 has 16 amino acids. With 5 bases removed from V and 0 bases from J, the gap between germline ends came to 15 bases. Written as DNA, the CDR3 is TGTGCCAGCAGTCCCTTATACGGGGCCAGCACAGATACGCAGTATTTT. Its translation is CASSPLYGASTDTQYF.

The chain has TRBV6-5 and TRBJ2-2; D unclear. The CDR3 is made up of 13 amino acids. CDR1 is MNHEY, CDR2 SVGAGI, per germline. V lost 6 bases and J lost 6, with 11 bases in between. The CDR3 is CASSPDTAGELFF. CDR3 sequence (DNA): TGTGCCAGCAGCCCTGACACGGCCGGGGAGCTGTTTTTT.

The chain combines TRBV5-1 with TRBJ2-7; 7 nucleotides match TRBD1. The CDR3 extends over 15 amino acids. The trim removed 0 bases at V and 5 bases at J, leaving 8 bases unmatched. Per germline, CDR1 SGHRS and CDR2 YFSETQ. DNA of the CDR3: TGCGCCAGCAGCTTGGAAGACAGGGAGATCGACGAGCAGTACTTC. It codes for CASSLEDREIDEQYF.

This chain connects TRBV3-1 to TRBJ2-6; no clear D gene. Germline CDR1 reads LGHDT; CDR2 reads YNNKEL (reference sequence). The CDR3 is made up of 16 amino acids. Trimming removed 4 bases at V and 0 bases at J, with 10 bases between. CDR3 amino acids: CASSRWPVSGANVLTF. The CDR3 DNA reads TGTGCCAGCAGCCGATGGCCGGTCTCTGGGGCCAACGTCCTGACTTTC. The full variable domain, with the rest looked up from reference TRBV3-1 and TRBJ2-6, is DTAVSQTPKYLVTQMGNDKSIKCEQNLGHDTMYWYKQDSKKFLKIMFSYNNKELIINETVPNRFSPKSPDKAHLNLHINSLELGDSAVYFCASSRWPVSGANVLTFGAGSRLTVL.

The CDR3 nucleotides read TGCAGTGCCGACACCGACGGCACTGAAGCTTTCTTT. This encodes CSADTDGTEAFF. The J gene is TRBJ1-1, the V gene TRBV20-1; D ambiguous. Trimming pared 6 bases from V and 4 bases from J, leaving 12 bases between. Germline CDR1 and CDR2: DFQATT and SNEGSKA (reference sequence). The CDR3 totals 12 residues.

V and J are TRBV2 and TRBJ2-1, with TRBD2 matching over 9 bases. CDR3 size: 14 residues. With V trimmed by 5 bases and J by 9 bases, 8 bases remained unmatched. Looked up from germline, CDR1 is SNHLY and CDR2 is FYNNEI. The CDR3 DNA is TGTGCCAGCAGTTCCATTAGCGGGAGCGGTGAGCAGTTCTTC. Protein product: CASSSISGSGEQFF.

The chain recombines TRBV19 with TRBJ2-3; D is undetermined. The germline V and J ends were trimmed by 5 bases and 2 bases, with 11 bases remaining between them. CDR3 length: 14 amino acids. Germline values: CDR1 LNHDA, CDR2 SQIVND (reference sequence). Written as DNA, the CDR3 is TGTGCCAGTAGTGAACTTTCCTACACAGATACGCAGTATTTT. The encoded protein is CASSELSYTDTQYF. Filled out from reference TRBV19 and TRBJ2-3, the complete variable domain reads DGGITQSPKYLFRKEGQNVTLSCEQNLNHDAMYWYRQDPGQGLRLIYYSQIVNDFQKGDIAEGYSVSREKKESFPLTVTSAQKNPTAFYLCASSELSYTDTQYFGPGTRLTVL.

This sequence joins TRBV29-1 and TRBJ2-7; D might be TRBD2 (5 bases). CDR3 size: 13 residues. Germline lookup yields CDR1 SQVTM and CDR2 ANQGSEA. The V gene lost 4 bases and the J gene lost 6 bases, with 16 bases spanning the gap. CDR3 nucleotide sequence: TGCAGCGTTGGAAAGTCCGGGGATCGCGAGCAGTACTTC. As protein: CSVGKSGDREQYF.

The gene calls are TRBV28 and TRBJ2-7, with 8 bases that match TRBD1. The length of the CDR3 is 15 residues. The germline CDR1 and CDR2 sequences are MDHEN and SYDVKM. V was clipped by 3 bases and J by 7 bases; unmatched bases: 11. The CDR3 nucleotides read TGTGCCAGCAGTTTGGGATTCCAGGGGGCGGGGGAGCAGTACTTC. Translating gives CASSLGFQGAGEQYF.

This sequence joins TRBV20-1 and TRBJ2-3, with TRBD2 matching over 10 bases. Germline-derived CDR1 and CDR2 are DFQATT and SNEGSKA (reference sequence). The trim removed 2 bases at V and 5 bases at J, leaving 4 bases unmatched. This CDR3 has 14 amino acids. The CDR3 DNA reads as TGCAGTGCTAGATTAGCGGGAGGAGGAGATACGCAGTATTTT. It yields the protein CSARLAGGGDTQYF.

The rearrangement joins TRBV20-1 to TRBJ2-6, with 7 bases aligning to TRBD1. Germline CDR1 reads DFQATT; CDR2 reads SNEGSKA (reference sequence). The CDR3 runs 17 residues. Trimming at V came to 3 bases and at J to 2 bases, leaving 10 bases not matched to a gene. CDR3 nucleotides: TGCAGTGCTAGGGGGGAAGGGGGCCTTACTGGGGCCAACGTCCTGACTTTC. Translated: CSARGEGGLTGANVLTF.

This chain connects TRBV4-3 to TRBJ2-3, with D perhaps matching TRBD1 (5 bases). The CDR3 has 13 amino acids. The germline gives CDR1 LGHNA, CDR2 YSLEER. V lost 4 bases to trimming and J lost 5 bases, with 10 bases between them. This CDR3 reads CASSPGYEDTQYF. The CDR3 DNA reads TGCGCCAGCAGCCCAGGGTACGAAGATACGCAGTATTTT.

The chain is built from TRBV7-9 and TRBJ2-4; D is uncertain. Germline V lookup: CDR1 SEHNR, CDR2 FQNEAQ (reference sequence). CDR3 size: 11 residues. The V gene lost 5 bases and the J gene lost 5 bases, with 4 bases spanning the gap. The CDR3 region is CASSLENIQYF. CDR3 nucleotides: TGTGCCAGCAGCCTAGAAAACATTCAGTACTTC.

This CDR3 reads CASSGVAGGPTDTQYF. Written as DNA, the CDR3 is TGCGCCAGCAGTGGAGTAGCGGGAGGGCCAACAGATACGCAGTATTTT. The chain recombines TRBV10-1 with TRBJ2-3; 11 bases line up with TRBD2. V lost 4 bases, J lost 3 bases, and 6 bases stayed unmatched. Germline CDR1 WNHNN, CDR2 SYGVQD (reference sequence). CDR3 size: 16 residues.

The rearrangement joins TRBV7-9 to TRBJ1-3; D call uncertain. This CDR3 contains 14 residues. Germline V gene sequence: CDR1 SEHNR, CDR2 FQNEAQ (reference sequence). V lost 4 bases and J lost 4, with 11 bases in between. The CDR3 DNA follows: TGTGCCAGCAGCTATGATCCCGAGGGAAACACCATATATTTT. It translates to CASSYDPEGNTIYF.